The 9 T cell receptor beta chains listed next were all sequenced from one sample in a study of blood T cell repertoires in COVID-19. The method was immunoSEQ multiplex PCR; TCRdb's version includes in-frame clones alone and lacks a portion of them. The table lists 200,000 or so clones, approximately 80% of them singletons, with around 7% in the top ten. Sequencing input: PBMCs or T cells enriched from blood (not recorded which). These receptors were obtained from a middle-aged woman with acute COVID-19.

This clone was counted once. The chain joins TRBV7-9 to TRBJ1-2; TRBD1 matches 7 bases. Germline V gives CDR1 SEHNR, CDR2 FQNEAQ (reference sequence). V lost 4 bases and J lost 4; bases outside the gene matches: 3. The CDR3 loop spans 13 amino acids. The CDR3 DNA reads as TGTGCCAGCAGCTGGGACAGAACCTATGGCTACACCTTC. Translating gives CASSWDRTYGYTF. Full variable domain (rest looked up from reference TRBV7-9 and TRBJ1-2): DTGVSQNPRHKITKRGQNVTFRCDPISEHNRLYWYRQTLGQGPEFLTYFQNEAQLEKSRLLSDRFSAERPKGSFSTLEIQRTEQGDSAMYLCASSWDRTYGYTFGSGTRLTVV.

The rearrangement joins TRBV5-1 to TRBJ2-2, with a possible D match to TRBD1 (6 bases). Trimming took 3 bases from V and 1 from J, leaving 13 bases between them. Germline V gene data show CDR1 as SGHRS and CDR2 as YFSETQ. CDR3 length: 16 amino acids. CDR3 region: CASSSRTTGNTGELFF. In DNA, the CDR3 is TGCGCCAGCAGCTCCCGTACGACAGGGAACACCGGGGAGCTGTTTTTT.

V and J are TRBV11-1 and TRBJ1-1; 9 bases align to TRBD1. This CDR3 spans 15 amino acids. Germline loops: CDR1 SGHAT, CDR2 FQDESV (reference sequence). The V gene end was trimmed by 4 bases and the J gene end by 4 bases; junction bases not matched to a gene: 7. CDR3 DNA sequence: TGTGCCAGCAGCTCCCGGGACAGGGTTCCCACTGAAGCTTTCTTT. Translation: CASSSRDRVPTEAFF.

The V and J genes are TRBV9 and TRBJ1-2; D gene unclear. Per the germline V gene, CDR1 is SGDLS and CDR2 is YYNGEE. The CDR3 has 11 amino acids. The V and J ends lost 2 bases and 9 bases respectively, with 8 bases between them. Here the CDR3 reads CASSVVSRYTF. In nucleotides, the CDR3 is TGTGCCAGCAGCGTCGTTTCCCGCTACACCTTC.

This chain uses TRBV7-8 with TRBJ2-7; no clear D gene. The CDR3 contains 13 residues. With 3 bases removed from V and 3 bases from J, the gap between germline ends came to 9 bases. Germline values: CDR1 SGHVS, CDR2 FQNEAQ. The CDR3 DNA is TGTGCCAGCAGCTTTTCCGCTAGCTACGAGCAGTACTTC. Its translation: CASSFSASYEQYF.

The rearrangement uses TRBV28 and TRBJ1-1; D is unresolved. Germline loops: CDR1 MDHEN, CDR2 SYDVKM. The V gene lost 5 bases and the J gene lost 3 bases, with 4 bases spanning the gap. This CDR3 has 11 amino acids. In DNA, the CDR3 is TGTGCCAGCAGTCGTGACACTGAAGCTTTCTTT. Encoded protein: CASSRDTEAFF.

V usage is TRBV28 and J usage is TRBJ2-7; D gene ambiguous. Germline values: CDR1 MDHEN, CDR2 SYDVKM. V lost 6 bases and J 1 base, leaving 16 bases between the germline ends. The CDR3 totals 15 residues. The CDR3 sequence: CASRGPQLPSYEQYF. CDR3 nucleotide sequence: TGTGCCAGCAGGGGCCCACAGTTACCTTCCTACGAGCAGTACTTC.

The CDR3 protein is CAWRQARDGSPLHF. The CDR3 nucleotides read TGTGCCTGGAGGCAAGCTCGGGATGGCTCACCCCTCCACTTT. The chain couples TRBV30 to TRBJ1-6; D is ambiguous. The CDR3 has 14 residues. Germline values: CDR1 GTSNPN, CDR2 SVGIG (reference sequence). Trimming stripped 3 bases from V and 10 bases from J, with 16 bases between. The full variable domain, completed using reference TRBV30 and TRBJ1-6, is SQTIHQWPATLVQPVGSPLSLECTVEGTSNPNLYWYRQAAGRGLQLLFYSVGIGQISSEVPQNLSASRPQDRQFILSSKKLLLSDSGFYLCAWRQARDGSPLHFGNGTRLTVT.

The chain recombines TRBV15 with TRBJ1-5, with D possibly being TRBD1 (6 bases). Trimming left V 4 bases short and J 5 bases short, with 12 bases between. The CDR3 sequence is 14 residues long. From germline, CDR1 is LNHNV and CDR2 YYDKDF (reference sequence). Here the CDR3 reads CATSKDSRDQPQHF. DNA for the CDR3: TGTGCCACCAGCAAGGACAGCCGGGATCAGCCCCAGCATTTT.